These 28 T cell receptor beta chains came from one sample sequenced in a study. TCRdb reprocessed the 5' RACE reads via MiXCR and lists one record per CDR3 protein. Of some 54,000 distinct CDR3 sequences listed, more than 15% are singletons. Sequencing was carried out using naive CD4+ T cells sorted from blood. As to subset: naive CD4+ T cells, CD4+CD45RA+CD25-. All receptors come from a female donor with breast cancer.

As to this clonotype: A read error is possible here, since a much larger clone lies one base away. The J gene is TRBJ1-5, the V gene TRBV6-5; the D gene is possibly TRBD1 (6 bases). The germline CDR1 and CDR2 sequences are MNHEY and SVGAGI. This CDR3 region has 14 residues. CDR3 nucleotide sequence: TGTGCCAGCAGGGACAGTTTGAGCAATCGGCCCCAGCATTTT. Protein: CASRDSLSNRPQHF.

This clonotype was observed at least ten times. The gene calls are TRBV18 and TRBJ1-1; D call uncertain. CDR1 is KGHSH and CDR2 is LQKENI in the germline V gene. CDR3 size: 13 residues. V lost 4 bases and J lost 1, with 7 bases in between. The CDR3 here is CASSHAENTEAFF. The CDR3, as DNA: TGTGCCAGCTCACACGCAGAGAACACTGAAGCTTTCTTT.

The gene calls are TRBV3-1 and TRBJ1-2; tentative D call: TRBD1 (6 bases). The V end was cut by 6 bases, the J end by 7 bases, with 12 bases between. The CDR3 spans 12 residues. Germline V gives CDR1 LGHDT, CDR2 YNNKEL (reference sequence). The CDR3 reads CASRGADSGYTF. In DNA form, the CDR3 reads TGTGCCAGCAGGGGGGCAGATAGTGGCTACACCTTC.

This clonotype has more than one count but fewer than ten. This rearrangement joins TRBV5-5 to TRBJ2-5; D may be TRBD2 (6 bases). The germline V gene encodes CDR1 SGHKS and CDR2 YYEKEE (reference sequence). The CDR3 totals 15 residues. Trimming stripped 1 base from V and 7 bases from J, with 17 bases between. CDR3 DNA sequence: TGTGCCAGCAGCTTGACGGCCGGGGGTGGCGTGACCCAGTACTTC. Translated: CASSLTAGGGVTQYF.

J is TRBJ2-3 and V is TRBV20-1, with 11 bases matching TRBD2. This CDR3 is built from 14 residues. Germline V gene data show CDR1 as DFQATT and CDR2 as SNEGSKA (reference sequence). V trimming: 5 bases; J trimming: 2 bases; junction bases outside the gene matches: 3. DNA of the CDR3: TGCAGTGCTGTAGCGGGAGGGGACACAGATACGCAGTATTTT. The encoded protein is CSAVAGGDTDTQYF.

Note on this clonotype: A junction boundary mismatches the germline segment, possibly from a read error. The chain links TRBV5-5 to TRBJ1-1; D ambiguous. The germline V gene has CDR1 SGHKS and CDR2 YYEKEE (reference sequence). The CDR3 length is 11 residues. The CDR3 DNA is TGTGCCAGCAGCATTAACACTGAAGCGCTCTTT. Translation gives CASSINTEALF.

The chain employs TRBV29-1 and TRBJ2-5, with no clear D. V was cut by 6 bases and J by 0 bases, with 8 bases left in between. Germline assignment: CDR1 SQVTM and CDR2 ANQGSEA. The CDR3 has 12 residues. The CDR3 is CSVAGHQETQYF. CDR3 nucleotide sequence: TGCAGCGTCGCCGGACACCAAGAGACCCAGTACTTC.

This clonotype was observed a handful of times. This rearrangement joins TRBV27 to TRBJ1-2, with TRBD1 matching 7 bases. Losses at the gene ends were 1 base for V and 5 bases for J; bases not matched to a gene: 7. CDR3 size: 15 residues. Germline-derived CDR1 and CDR2 are MNHEY and SMNVEV (reference sequence). As DNA, the CDR3 is TGTGCCAGCAGTTTATTGGGGGGACAGACTTATGGCTACACCTTC. Translated: CASSLLGGQTYGYTF.

This clonotype occurred a few times. The genes are TRBV5-1 and TRBJ2-1; D ambiguous. V was cut by 4 bases and J by 0 bases, with 14 bases left in between. Germline V CDR1 and CDR2: SGHRS, YFSETQ. The CDR3 consists of 16 residues. CDR3 sequence: CASSPDQAYSYNEQFF. CDR3 sequence (DNA): TGCGCCAGCAGCCCCGACCAGGCTTACTCCTACAATGAGCAGTTCTTC.

The genes are TRBV27 and TRBJ2-1, with D possibly TRBD2 on 6 matching bases. There are 16 residues in the CDR3. Trimming pared 2 bases from V and 7 bases from J, leaving 18 bases between. The V gene's germline CDR1 is MNHEY and CDR2 SMNVEV (reference sequence). The CDR3: CASSLKAGVPMNEQFF. As DNA, the CDR3 is TGTGCCAGCAGTTTAAAAGCGGGCGTTCCTATGAATGAGCAGTTCTTC.

This clonotype was seen a few times. This rearrangement joins TRBV6-1 to TRBJ2-1; TRBD2 agrees at 11 bases. CDR1 and CDR2 (germline): MNHNS, SASEGT. CDR3 length: 17 amino acids. Trimming removed 5 bases from V and 4 bases from J; junction bases left unmatched: 10. CDR3: CASSPNRLAGGYNEQFF. DNA of the CDR3: TGTGCCAGCAGTCCAAATCGCCTAGCGGGAGGTTACAATGAGCAGTTCTTC.

This clonotype occurred a few times. The rearrangement joins TRBV20-1 to TRBJ2-1; TRBD2 matches 9 bases. Germline values: CDR1 DFQATT, CDR2 SNEGSKA (reference sequence). After removal of 4 bases from V and 8 bases from J, the junction contained 12 bases not matched to a gene. The CDR3 contains 15 residues. CDR3 sequence reads: CSATGLASGMYEQFF. CDR3 DNA: TGCAGTGCTACAGGGTTAGCTAGCGGGATGTATGAGCAGTTCTTC.

This clonotype has at least ten counts. The genes are TRBV5-1 and TRBJ2-3; D not certain. Looked up from germline, CDR1 is SGHRS and CDR2 is YFSETQ. The ends were cut back, 0 bases at V and 0 bases at J, with 14 bases in the middle. The CDR3 extends over 17 amino acids. CDR3 in DNA: TGCGCCAGCAGCTTGGGCATGCTCCAGAGTAGCACAGATACGCAGTATTTT. Translating it yields CASSLGMLQSSTDTQYF.

Ten or more counts support this clonotype. CDR3 nucleotides: TGTGCCAGCAGCTTAGCGTTGCGGGGGGGCACAGATACGCAGTATTTT. It translates to CASSLALRGGTDTQYF. This chain uses TRBV7-2 with TRBJ2-3; TRBD2 matches 8 bases. Germline V gene sequence: CDR1 SGHTA, CDR2 FQGNSA. V gave up 0 bases and J gave up 1 base; unmatched junction bases: 3. This CDR3 has 16 amino acids.

This clonotype was seen a few times. The chain is built from TRBV10-3 and TRBJ1-1; D is unresolved. The CDR3 sequence is 13 residues long. Germline CDR1 and CDR2: ENHRY and SYGVKD. Trimming stripped 7 bases from V and 8 bases from J, with 17 bases between. CDR3 nucleotides: TGTGCCATCACCCCGAATCTTCTTTCCGAAGCTTTCTTT. It specifies CAITPNLLSEAFF.

This clonotype has only a few counts. The chain uses TRBV20-1 and TRBJ1-1; a weak D match, TRBD1 (5 bases). This CDR3 region has 12 residues. V was trimmed by 6 bases and J by 3 bases, leaving 11 bases between them. In germline, CDR1 is DFQATT, CDR2 SNEGSKA (reference sequence). The CDR3 loop reads CSAGQWDTEAFF. CDR3 nucleotide sequence: TGCAGTGCGGGGCAGTGGGACACTGAAGCTTTCTTT.

This clonotype appeared many times. CDR3 sequence (DNA): TGTGCCAGCAGTTCCCGGGACAGGGGACGGTCACCCCTCCACTTT. This gives the protein CASSSRDRGRSPLHF. This chain links TRBV6-2 or TRBV6-3 with TRBJ1-6; 10 bases agree with TRBD1. V lost 4 bases, J lost 10 bases, and 7 bases stayed unmatched. CDR1 is MNHEY and CDR2 is SVGEGT in the germline V gene. The CDR3 contains 15 residues.

This clonotype appeared a few times. The V call is TRBV4-1, the J call TRBJ2-1; D not resolved. CDR3 length: 13 residues. The germline V and J ends were trimmed by 1 base and 10 bases, with 11 bases remaining between them. Germline CDR1 and CDR2: MGHRA and YSYEKL. The CDR3 spells CASSQVGAREQFF. Written as DNA, the CDR3 is TGCGCCAGCAGCCAAGTAGGCGCAAGGGAGCAGTTCTTC.

This clonotype came up a few times. The rearrangement links TRBV9 to TRBJ2-1, with D possibly matching TRBD2 (6 bases). CDR1 is SGDLS and CDR2 is YYNGEE in the germline V gene. Deletions cut 0 bases from V and 2 bases from J, with 9 bases between. This CDR3 is 15 amino acids long. CDR3 region: CASSVAGVAYNEQFF. The CDR3 region has the DNA TGTGCCAGCAGCGTAGCGGGAGTGGCCTACAATGAGCAGTTCTTC. Together with reference TRBV9 and TRBJ2-1, the CDR3 gives the full variable domain: DSGVTQTPKHLITATGQRVTLRCSPRSGDLSVYWYQQSLDQGLQFLIQYYNGEERAKGNILERFSAQQFPDLHSELNLSSLELGDSALYFCASSVAGVAYNEQFFGPGTRLTVL.

V usage is TRBV7-2 and J usage is TRBJ2-3; TRBD1 matches 7 bases. The ends lost 5 bases at V and 4 bases at J; junction bases unmatched: 6. Germline V lookup: CDR1 SGHTA, CDR2 FQGNSA. The CDR3 has 14 residues. CDR3 bases: TGTGCCAGCAGCCCGGGACAGATATCAGATACGCAGTATTTT. Protein product: CASSPGQISDTQYF.

The chain joins TRBV6-5 to TRBJ2-1; 7 bases align to TRBD2. In germline, CDR1 is MNHEY, CDR2 SVGAGI. CDR3 length: 18 amino acids. Trimming removed 2 bases from V and 7 bases from J; junction bases left unmatched: 17. Written as DNA, the CDR3 is TGTGCCAGCAGTTACGGCCGGGGAGGGGCAACCCGTGGAAATGAGCAGTTCTTC. It codes for CASSYGRGGATRGNEQFF.

This clonotype has a handful of counts. The J gene is TRBJ1-1, the V gene TRBV5-1; no reliable D call. V was shortened by 7 bases and J by 4 bases, with 17 bases between the two germline ends. The CDR3 has 14 residues. Germline lookup yields CDR1 SGHRS and CDR2 YFSETQ. In nucleotides, the CDR3 is TGCGCCAGCTCCTCGAACAGTGCGAGCACTGAAGCTTTCTTT. Translating it yields CASSSNSASTEAFF.

This clonotype was seen more than once but under ten times. V and J are TRBV5-1 and TRBJ1-1, with 7 bases that match TRBD1. The V gene end was trimmed by 4 bases and the J gene end by 2 bases; junction bases not matched to a gene: 8. Germline assignment: CDR1 SGHRS and CDR2 YFSETQ. The CDR3 extends over 15 amino acids. CDR3 region: CASSPATGSNTEAFF. For the CDR3, the DNA is TGCGCCAGCAGCCCGGCGACAGGGAGTAACACTGAAGCTTTCTTT.

This clonotype came up many times. This chain links TRBV5-1 with TRBJ2-4, with 7 positions matching TRBD2. Germline assignment: CDR1 SGHRS and CDR2 YFSETQ. The V segment lost 5 bases and the J segment 7 bases; nucleotides outside the gene matches: 24. This CDR3 has 19 residues. DNA of the CDR3: TGCGCCAGCAGTCTTGGGGGGGGGTCGATGACTAGCAGGCAGAACATTCAGTACTTC. Its protein is CASSLGGGSMTSRQNIQYF.

This clonotype was detected a few times. This rearrangement joins TRBV5-1 to TRBJ1-4; D is unresolved. V lost 0 bases to trimming and J lost 2 bases, with 8 bases between them. Germline CDR1 is SGHRS and CDR2 is YFSETQ. CDR3 length equals 15 residues. CDR3 amino acids: CASSLGGRTNEKLFF. Written as DNA, the CDR3 is TGCGCCAGCAGCTTGGGAGGGAGGACTAATGAAAAACTGTTTTTT. Full variable domain (rest looked up from reference TRBV5-1 and TRBJ1-4): KAGVTQTPRYLIKTRGQQVTLSCSPISGHRSVSWYQQTPGQGLQFLFEYFSETQRNKGNFPGRFSGRQFSNSRSEMNVSTLELGDSALYLCASSLGGRTNEKLFFGSGTQLSVL.

This chain links TRBV5-1 with TRBJ1-3; tentatively, D is TRBD1 (5 bases). From germline, CDR1 is SGHRS and CDR2 YFSETQ. The CDR3 runs 14 residues. V was trimmed by 4 bases and J by 3 bases, leaving 11 bases between them. DNA for the CDR3: TGCGCCAGCAGCCCCGGGGGGATTGGAAACACCATATATTTT. Its translation is CASSPGGIGNTIYF.

To note about this clonotype: As the CDR3 is not closed by the conserved phenylalanine or tryptophan, this likely results from a read error. The CDR3 sequence: CSVDLGILYGYTL. As DNA, the CDR3 is TGCAGCGTTGACCTCGGGATCCTCTATGGCTACACCCTC. This chain uses TRBV29-1 with TRBJ1-2; D remains ambiguous. This CDR3 has 13 residues. Germline values: CDR1 SQVTM, CDR2 ANQGSEA. Trimming pared 3 bases from V and 4 bases from J, leaving 12 bases between.

The rearrangement uses TRBV20-1 and TRBJ2-5; 7 bases agree with TRBD2. V shed 5 bases and J 10 bases; nucleotides not matched to a gene: 7. Germline CDR1 is DFQATT and CDR2 is SNEGSKA (reference sequence). The CDR3 spans 11 residues. CDR3 in DNA: TGCAGTGCTCGGGGGGTGGGAGTCCAGTACTTC. Protein: CSARGVGVQYF.